The 22 T cell receptor beta chains listed next were all sequenced from one sample in a study of OX40 agonist ivuxolimab in advanced cancers. Libraries were prepared by immunoSEQ multiplex PCR; TCRdb keeps only in-frame clonotypes and omits some of them. The table has about 58,000 clones, roughly four fifths seen once; the top ten hold 1.4% to 1.5%. Source: CD4+ or CD8+ T cells sorted from blood, taken in a trial of the OX40 agonist ivuxolimab. All receptors come from an adult with an advanced solid tumor such as melanoma, head and neck, liver or kidney cancer.

V is TRBV6-1 and J is TRBJ2-7, with 10 bases that match TRBD2. The V and J ends lost 6 bases and 0 bases, in that order; junction bases with no gene match: 2. This CDR3 contains 14 residues. Germline V CDR1 and CDR2: MNHNS, SASEGT. The CDR3 loop is CASRGLADSYEQYF. The CDR3 DNA reads as TGTGCCAGCAGAGGACTAGCGGACTCCTACGAGCAGTACTTC.

This chain joins TRBV29-1 and TRBJ2-7; 11 bases are a match to TRBD1. In germline, CDR1 is SQVTM, CDR2 ANQGSEA. J gave up 5 bases and V 6 bases, and 6 bases lay outside the gene matches. The CDR3 loop spans 13 amino acids. In DNA form, the CDR3 reads TGCAGCGTCACCGGGACAGGGGGTCACGAGCAGTACTTC. Its translation is CSVTGTGGHEQYF.

This chain connects TRBV4-2 to TRBJ2-2; weak D call: TRBD1 (7 bases). Germline CDR1 LGHNA, CDR2 YNFKEQ. Deletions cut 0 bases from V and 7 bases from J, with 9 bases between. The CDR3 runs to 14 residues. The CDR3 loop reads CASSQDRGVGELFF. The CDR3 DNA sequence: TGTGCCAGCAGCCAAGACAGGGGGGTCGGGGAGCTGTTTTTT.

V and J are TRBV7-8 and TRBJ2-5, with D unclear. CDR3 size: 11 residues. V gave up 5 bases and J gave up 5 bases, with 6 bases separating them. Per the germline V gene, CDR1 is SGHVS and CDR2 is FQNEAQ. CDR3 sequence: CASSTRETQYF. For the CDR3, the DNA is TGTGCCAGCAGCACCCGGGAGACCCAGTACTTC.

V and J are TRBV6-5 and TRBJ2-7; TRBD1 might be the D (6 bases). CDR3 length: 13 residues. V lost 7 bases and J 4 bases, leaving 14 bases between the germline ends. The germline gives CDR1 MNHEY, CDR2 SVGAGI. CDR3 in amino acids: CASTQGIGYEQYF. The CDR3 coding sequence is TGTGCCAGCACACAGGGAATTGGTTACGAGCAGTACTTC.

In DNA form, the CDR3 reads TGTGCCAGCAGCCCGGGGACTAGCGGAAACACAGATACGCAGTATTTT. It specifies CASSPGTSGNTDTQYF. The chain is built from TRBV11-3 and TRBJ2-3; 11 nucleotides agree with TRBD2. V lost 5 bases and J lost 2; bases outside the gene matches: 6. The CDR3 runs to 16 residues. Germline-derived CDR1 and CDR2 are SGHNT and YENEEA.

The chain has TRBV29-1 and TRBJ2-2; 11 bases fit TRBD2. Germline CDR1 and CDR2: SQVTM and ANQGSEA. The CDR3 length is 14 residues. V was pared by 7 bases and J by 5 bases, with 6 bases of the junction left unmatched. The CDR3 protein is CSGGTSGGTGELFF. In DNA, the CDR3 is TGCAGCGGGGGGACTAGCGGTGGGACCGGGGAGCTGTTTTTT.

V usage is TRBV2 and J usage is TRBJ2-2, with D possibly being TRBD2 (6 bases). Germline lookup yields CDR1 SNHLY and CDR2 FYNNEI. The length of the CDR3 is 14 residues. V was clipped by 3 bases and J by 7 bases, with 12 bases between them. The DNA of the CDR3 is TGTGCCAGCAGTGACTTCGGGAGTGACGGGGAGCTGTTTTTT. Amino acid sequence: CASSDFGSDGELFF.

The rearrangement uses TRBV27 and TRBJ1-2; D possibly corresponds to TRBD1 (5 bases). CDR1 and CDR2 (germline): MNHEY, SMNVEV (reference sequence). V lost 5 bases and J 4 bases, leaving 11 bases between the germline ends. CDR3 size: 13 residues. The chain's CDR3 is CASSRQPPYGYTF. The CDR3 DNA reads TGTGCCAGCAGTAGACAGCCACCCTATGGCTACACCTTC.

The rearrangement uses TRBV9 and TRBJ2-4; D may match TRBD1 or TRBD2 (5 bases each). Germline V lookup: CDR1 SGDLS, CDR2 YYNGEE. Trimming took 0 bases from V and 9 from J, leaving 25 bases between them. CDR3 length equals 18 residues. The chain's CDR3 is CASSVGEGQVTSKSIQYF. The CDR3 DNA reads as TGTGCCAGCAGCGTAGGAGAGGGGCAGGTCACATCGAAGAGCATTCAGTACTTC.

The chain recombines TRBV5-1 with TRBJ1-1; unclear D gene. Trimming removed 5 bases at V and 3 bases at J, with 11 bases between. CDR3 length equals 13 residues. Germline CDR1 and CDR2: SGHRS and YFSETQ. The CDR3 sequence: CASRVTGDTEAFF. CDR3 nucleotides: TGCGCCAGCAGGGTCACCGGGGACACTGAAGCTTTCTTT.

The chain recombines TRBV2 with TRBJ2-1; 13 bases fit TRBD2. The CDR3 totals 15 residues. CDR1 and CDR2 from the germline V gene are SNHLY and FYNNEI. The V and J ends lost 5 bases and 7 bases, in that order; junction bases with no gene match: 5. This CDR3 reads CASSYGTSGANEQFF. Written as DNA, the CDR3 is TGTGCCAGCAGTTACGGGACTAGCGGGGCTAATGAGCAGTTCTTC.

V is TRBV15 and J is TRBJ2-3, with 7 positions matching TRBD1. The CDR3 loop spans 18 amino acids. J gave up 0 bases and V 6 bases, and 15 bases lay outside the gene matches. Germline CDR1 and CDR2: LNHNV and YYDKDF (reference sequence). DNA of the CDR3: TGTGCCACCAGGACCGGGACAGCCCAGGTTTTTAGCACAGATACGCAGTATTTT. It yields the protein CATRTGTAQVFSTDTQYF.

The CDR3 here is CASSAGQGAYNEQFF. The CDR3 coding sequence is TGTGCCAGCAGTGCGGGACAGGGGGCTTACAATGAGCAGTTCTTC. The rearrangement uses TRBV6-4 and TRBJ2-1, with 12 bases that match TRBD1. CDR1 and CDR2 (germline): MRHNA, SNTAGT. The CDR3 spans 15 residues. Unmatched junction bases numbered 2, after V lost 4 bases and J lost 4 bases.

This chain joins TRBV11-3 and TRBJ2-3; no clear D gene. In germline, CDR1 is SGHNT, CDR2 YENEEA. The V and J ends lost 5 bases and 0 bases respectively, with 12 bases between them. This CDR3 is 15 amino acids long. The CDR3 region has the DNA TGTGCCAGCAGCCAGGACGGGCGTAGCACAGATACGCAGTATTTT. Residues: CASSQDGRSTDTQYF.

CDR3 in DNA: TGTGCCAGCAGTTTATCAGGTGTCGGAGGCTACACCTTC. It encodes CASSLSGVGGYTF. The genes are TRBV28 and TRBJ1-2; D call uncertain. Germline values: CDR1 MDHEN, CDR2 SYDVKM. V lost 1 base to trimming and J lost 8 bases, with 11 bases between them. The CDR3 has 13 residues.

V usage is TRBV5-6 and J usage is TRBJ1-2; 10 bases are a match to TRBD1. This CDR3 region has 15 residues. Per germline, CDR1 SGHDT and CDR2 YYEEEE. Trimming at V came to 4 bases and at J to 4 bases, leaving 7 bases not matched to a gene. Here the CDR3 DNA reads TGTGCCAGCAGCCGACAGGGGGCCGGGAGCTATGGCTACACCTTC. Translated, it gives CASSRQGAGSYGYTF.

The rearrangement links TRBV19 to TRBJ1-4; a possible D gene is TRBD1 (5 bases). There are 15 residues in the CDR3. V gave up 5 bases and J gave up 4 bases, with 14 bases separating them. The germline V gene has CDR1 LNHDA and CDR2 SQIVND (reference sequence). The DNA for the CDR3 is TGTGCCAGTAGTGCCCCGGGACGGATTAATGAAAAACTGTTTTTT. This sequence encodes CASSAPGRINEKLFF.

The rearrangement uses TRBV7-9 and TRBJ2-7; D unclear. The germline V gene encodes CDR1 SEHNR and CDR2 FQNEAQ (reference sequence). The V gene lost 0 bases and the J gene lost 0 bases, with 6 bases spanning the gap. CDR3 length: 14 amino acids. In nucleotides, the CDR3 is TGTGCCAGCAGCTTAGCTCAGGACTCCTACGAGCAGTACTTC. It is translated as CASSLAQDSYEQYF.

The V gene is TRBV2, the J gene TRBJ2-7; TRBD1 might be the D (6 bases). The CDR3 runs 11 residues. Germline loops: CDR1 SNHLY, CDR2 FYNNEI. Trimming pared 8 bases from V and 3 bases from J, leaving 8 bases between. The CDR3 DNA sequence: TGTGCCAGCGGGGGCAGCTACGAGCAGTACTTC. This codes for CASGGSYEQYF.

This rearrangement joins TRBV9 to TRBJ1-1; tentatively, D is TRBD1 (6 bases). The CDR3 sequence is 15 residues long. Germline-derived CDR1 and CDR2 are SGDLS and YYNGEE. Trimming cost V 1 base and J 2 bases, with 12 bases left between them. Written as DNA, the CDR3 is TGTGCCAGCAGCGTATACGGGACAAGTAACACTGAAGCTTTCTTT. This encodes CASSVYGTSNTEAFF.

The V call is TRBV9, the J call TRBJ2-3, with D tentatively TRBD2 (5 bases). Germline CDR1 and CDR2: SGDLS and YYNGEE. V lost 3 bases to trimming and J lost 2 bases, with 10 bases between them. This CDR3 is 14 amino acids long. This CDR3 is CASSATRFTDTQYF. The CDR3 nucleotides read TGTGCCAGCAGCGCAACTAGATTCACAGATACGCAGTATTTT.